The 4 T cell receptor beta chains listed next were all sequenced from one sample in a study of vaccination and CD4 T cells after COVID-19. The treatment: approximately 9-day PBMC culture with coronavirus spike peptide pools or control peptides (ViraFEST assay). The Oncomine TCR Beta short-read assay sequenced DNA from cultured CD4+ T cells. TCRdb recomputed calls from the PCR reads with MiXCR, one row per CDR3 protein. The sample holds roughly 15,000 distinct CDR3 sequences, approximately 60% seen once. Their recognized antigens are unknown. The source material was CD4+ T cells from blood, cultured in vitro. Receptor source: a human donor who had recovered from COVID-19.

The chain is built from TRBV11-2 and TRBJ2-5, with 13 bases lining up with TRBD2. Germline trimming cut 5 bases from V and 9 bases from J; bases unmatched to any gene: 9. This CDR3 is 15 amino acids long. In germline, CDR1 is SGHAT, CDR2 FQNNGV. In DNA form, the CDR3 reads TGTGCCAGCAGCCCGGGACTAGCGGGGACCAGGGCCCAGTACTTC. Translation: CASSPGLAGTRAQYF.

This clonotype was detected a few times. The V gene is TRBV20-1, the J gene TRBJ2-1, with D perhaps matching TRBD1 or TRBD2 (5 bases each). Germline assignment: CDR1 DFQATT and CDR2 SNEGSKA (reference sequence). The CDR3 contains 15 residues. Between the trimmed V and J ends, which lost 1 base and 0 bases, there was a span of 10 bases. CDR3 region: CSARVPGSSYNEQFF. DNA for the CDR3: TGCAGTGCTAGAGTTCCAGGGAGCTCCTACAATGAGCAGTTCTTC.

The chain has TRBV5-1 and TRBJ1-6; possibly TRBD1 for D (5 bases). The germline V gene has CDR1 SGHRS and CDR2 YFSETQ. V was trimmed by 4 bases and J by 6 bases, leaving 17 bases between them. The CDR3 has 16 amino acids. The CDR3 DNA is TGCGCCAGCAGCGCCCTCCAGGGTGGCGGTAATTCACCCCTCCACTTT. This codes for CASSALQGGGNSPLHF.

The CDR3 reads CASAGTSEAYNEQFF. CDR3 DNA sequence: TGCGCCAGTGCCGGGACTAGCGAGGCGTACAATGAGCAGTTCTTC. The chain is built from TRBV4-1 and TRBJ2-1; TRBD2 aligns across 10 bases. Germline CDR1 and CDR2: MGHRA and YSYEKL. V gave up 9 bases and J gave up 4 bases; unmatched junction bases: 9. The CDR3 loop spans 15 amino acids.